This T cell receptor (beta chain) was profiled in a study of STAT5B mutations in CD4+ large granular lymphocyte leukemia. Broader study findings: No patients shared main leukemic clonotypes, though 25% to 30% appeared at low frequency elsewhere. The CD4+ versus CD8+ T-LGLL clonality difference may reflect limited sample size. 8/27 top patient clones versus 2/35 control clones were TRBV06-family.

The germline gives CDR1 SGHNT, CDR2 YENEEA. V lost 7 bases and J lost 2; bases outside the gene matches: 3. The CDR3 consists of 14 residues. Details on this clone: Its specificity is not known.

Clones were sequenced by immunoSEQ multiplex PCR, and TCRdb holds only the in-frame ones, with some missing. The sample has about 38,000 clones, 70% to 90% seen once. The sample comprised CD4+ T cells from blood buffy coats. The chain links TRBV11-3 to TRBJ2-5, with 11 bases fitting TRBD1. This sequence originates from a human donor in good health. The CDR3 loop reads CASKDRGQQETQYF. In DNA, the CDR3 is TGTGCCAGCAAGGACAGGGGGCAACAAGAGACCCAGTACTTC. Variable domain in full (rest from reference TRBV11-3 and TRBJ2-5): EAGVVQSPRYKIIEKKQPVAFWCNPISGHNTLYWYLQNLGQGPELLIRYENEEAVDDSQLPKDRFSAERLKGVDSTLKIQPAELGDSAVYLCASKDRGQQETQYFGPGTRLLVL.